This T cell receptor (beta chain) was sequenced in a study of blood T cell repertoires in COVID-19. Germline V lookup: CDR1 LNHDA, CDR2 SQIVND (reference sequence). The trim removed 6 bases at V and 3 bases at J, leaving 5 bases unmatched. CDR3 length equals 15 residues. In its sample, this clone was seen a few times. Per the original methods: Amplification with reference gene primers provided the estimates of nucleated cell counts. Generated by immunoSEQ multiplex PCR, the TCRdb table keeps only in-frame clones and is missing some. For V, J and clone size, that table is used; D and trimming come from the DNA. The data hold hundreds of thousands of clones, with 80% to 90% observed a single time.

The chain links TRBV19 to TRBJ2-5; 12 bases agree with TRBD2. This sequence was found in a woman aged 30 to 39 with acute COVID-19. The sample was PBMCs or T cells enriched from blood (not recorded which). The CDR3 loop is CASSDRLAGEETQYF. In DNA, the CDR3 is TGTGCCAGTAGCGATAGACTAGCGGGGGAAGAGACCCAGTACTTC.